This section outlines one T cell receptor (beta chain) sequence together with its context. The CDR3 is 14 amino acids. Trimming pared 4 bases from V and 3 bases from J, leaving 12 bases between. Germline lookup yields CDR1 SGHDT and CDR2 YYEEEE. The sample comes from a study of PD-L1 blockade in urothelial cancer. The wider study: Each participant's history included 0 to 3 prior chemotherapy regimens. Blood yielded a median of approximately 130,000 T cells per sample.

The sample's time point: peripheral blood 6 weeks after treatment start. The study enrolled patients with locally advanced or metastatic urothelial carcinoma. Every PCR received spiked-in synthetic TCR analog templates. Measured with immunoSEQ multiplex PCR; TCRdb has only the in-frame clones, and not every one. The sample includes 46,000 or so clones, approximately 86% of them seen just once. The TCR originated in a man aged 55 to 70 with urothelial cancer. Sequencing used PBMCs, obtained around atezolizumab (anti-PD-L1) treatment. This rearrangement joins TRBV5-6 to TRBJ2-3; D perhaps matches TRBD2 (6 bases). The CDR3 spells CASSGGTLTDTQYF. DNA of the CDR3: TGTGCCAGCAGCGGGGGGACCTTGACAGATACGCAGTATTTT.